One and the same sample provided the 19 T cell receptor beta chains below, sequenced in a study of T cells in localized non-small cell lung cancer. Data came from immunoSEQ multiplex PCR; TCRdb stores just in-frame clones and leaves some out. The table lists about 70,000 clones, roughly nine tenths of them singletons. The sequencing used peripheral blood, collected before any cancer treatment. Receptors originate from a male donor older than 55 with stage III squamous cell lung carcinoma.

The rearrangement uses TRBV19 and TRBJ2-1; D ambiguous. V lost 4 bases and J 4 bases, leaving 11 bases between the germline ends. The CDR3 runs 14 residues. Per the germline V gene, CDR1 is LNHDA and CDR2 is SQIVND (reference sequence). This CDR3 is CASSTTARYNEQFF. CDR3 nucleotides: TGTGCCAGTAGTACAACAGCCCGGTACAATGAGCAGTTCTTC.

The rearrangement links TRBV6-5 to TRBJ1-2, with TRBD1 matching 7 bases. This CDR3 contains 15 residues. Trimming at V came to 0 bases and at J to 4 bases, leaving 5 bases not matched to a gene. Germline values: CDR1 MNHEY, CDR2 SVGAGI. CDR3 sequence reads: CASSYSTGITYGYTF. CDR3 DNA: TGTGCCAGCAGTTACTCGACAGGGATTACCTATGGCTACACCTTC.

This chain joins TRBV5-8 and TRBJ1-2; tentative D call: TRBD1 (5 bases). The V gene lost 5 bases and the J gene lost 6 bases, with 14 bases spanning the gap. Germline CDR1 and CDR2: SGHTS and YDEGEE. CDR3 size: 13 residues. The CDR3 is CASSYLRGDGYTF. CDR3 DNA sequence: TGTGCCAGCAGTTATCTCCGGGGGGATGGCTACACCTTC.

The chain links TRBV6-1 to TRBJ2-3; TRBD2 is a possible D gene (6 bases). In germline, CDR1 is MNHNS, CDR2 SASEGT. V was clipped by 6 bases and J by 1 base, with 8 bases between them. CDR3 length equals 13 residues. CDR3 protein: CASRGLGTDTQYF. The CDR3 DNA sequence: TGTGCCAGCAGGGGACTCGGCACAGATACGCAGTATTTT.

The V call is TRBV7-6, the J call TRBJ2-1; 7 nucleotides align to TRBD2. Germline V gene data show CDR1 as SGHVS and CDR2 as FNYEAQ. This CDR3 has 18 residues. J lost 2 bases, V lost 3 bases, and 13 bases had no gene match. The CDR3 sequence: CASSFSHLSGATYNEQFF. The DNA of the CDR3 is TGTGCCAGCAGCTTCTCTCATTTGAGCGGGGCCACCTACAATGAGCAGTTCTTC.

The genes are TRBV5-4 and TRBJ1-1; possibly TRBD1 for D (6 bases). This CDR3 has 16 residues. The ends were cut back, 5 bases at V and 0 bases at J, with 17 bases in the middle. CDR1 and CDR2 from the germline V gene are SGHNT and YYREEE (reference sequence). The CDR3 sequence is CASSQNRVGVNTEAFF. CDR3 nucleotide sequence: TGTGCCAGCAGTCAGAACAGGGTAGGGGTGAACACTGAAGCTTTCTTT.

V gene TRBV9 combines with J gene TRBJ2-6; D unclear. The V and J ends lost 0 bases and 4 bases respectively, with 8 bases between them. The CDR3 sequence is 15 residues long. Germline V gene data show CDR1 as SGDLS and CDR2 as YYNGEE. CDR3 region: CASSVGARGANVLTF. CDR3 sequence (DNA): TGTGCCAGCAGCGTAGGGGCGCGAGGGGCCAACGTCCTGACTTTC.

V is TRBV2 and J is TRBJ1-2; no reliable D call. The V end was cut by 6 bases, the J end by 4 bases, with 9 bases between. Germline assignment: CDR1 SNHLY and CDR2 FYNNEI. CDR3 length equals 12 residues. In nucleotides, the CDR3 is TGTGCCAGCAGCCTGGAGGGCTATGGCTACACCTTC. This translates into CASSLEGYGYTF.

This clone showed up just once. The chain carries TRBV9 and TRBJ2-3; tentatively, D is TRBD2 (7 bases). Germline V CDR1 and CDR2: SGDLS, YYNGEE. This CDR3 region has 16 residues. The V and J ends lost 4 bases and 3 bases respectively, with 18 bases between them. This CDR3 is CASSRGAGAPTDTQYF. The CDR3 DNA reads TGTGCCAGCAGCCGGGGGGCGGGGGCCCCGACAGATACGCAGTATTTT.

This chain joins TRBV6-5 and TRBJ2-7; 11 bases are a match to TRBD2. The CDR3 covers 14 residues. The J segment lost 4 bases and the V segment lost 9 bases, leaving 8 bases of the junction unmatched. Germline V gives CDR1 MNHEY, CDR2 SVGAGI. CDR3 region: CASAIAGGRYEQYF. The DNA for the CDR3 is TGTGCCAGTGCCATAGCGGGGGGGCGGTACGAGCAGTACTTC.

The rearrangement links TRBV5-4 to TRBJ2-1, with D perhaps given as TRBD1 or TRBD2 (5 bases each). Trimming shortened V by 3 bases and J by 8 bases, and 21 bases separated the two germline ends. This CDR3 region has 16 residues. In germline, CDR1 is SGHNT, CDR2 YYREEE (reference sequence). The CDR3 sequence: CASSSYRDAGRDEQFF. CDR3 nucleotides: TGTGCCAGCAGCTCATACCGGGACGCAGGAAGGGATGAGCAGTTCTTC.

This sequence joins TRBV6-1 and TRBJ1-5; tentative D call: TRBD1 (5 bases). Trimming pared 2 bases from V and 7 bases from J, leaving 12 bases between. Per germline, CDR1 MNHNS and CDR2 SASEGT. This CDR3 has 14 amino acids. In DNA form, the CDR3 reads TGTGCCAGCAGTGAAACGGGGGTGGGACAGCCCCAGCATTTT. It codes for CASSETGVGQPQHF.

This chain uses TRBV6-1 with TRBJ2-2; TRBD1 agrees at 8 bases. Germline V CDR1 and CDR2: MNHNS, SASEGT. This CDR3 comprises 14 residues. V shed 5 bases, J shed 4 bases, and the junction held 3 bases outside the gene matches. The CDR3 reads CASSSQGATGELFF. For the CDR3, the DNA is TGTGCCAGCAGTAGTCAGGGGGCCACCGGGGAGCTGTTTTTT.

CDR3 loop: CASSNPLQRSSYNEQFF. CDR3 coding DNA: TGTGCCAGCTCCAACCCCCTCCAGAGGAGCTCCTACAATGAGCAGTTCTTC. The chain recombines TRBV19 with TRBJ2-1; D gene uncertain. The CDR3 length is 17 residues. V shed 9 bases and J shed 0 bases, with 21 bases lying between them. Germline V gene data show CDR1 as LNHDA and CDR2 as SQIVND (reference sequence).

In its sample, this clone was seen a few times. This rearrangement joins TRBV7-6 to TRBJ1-1; 7 bases match TRBD1. Germline V gene data show CDR1 as SGHVS and CDR2 as FNYEAQ. Unmatched junction bases numbered 4, after V lost 1 base and J lost 5 bases. This CDR3 is built from 14 residues. CDR3 nucleotide sequence: TGTGCCAGCAGCTTAGGGGCAGGGGGAACTGAAGCTTTCTTT. It is translated as CASSLGAGGTEAFF.

The rearrangement uses TRBV5-4 and TRBJ2-6, with D hard to call. The germline V gene encodes CDR1 SGHNT and CDR2 YYREEE (reference sequence). The CDR3 spans 15 residues. Between the trimmed V and J ends, which lost 0 bases and 1 base, there was a span of 5 bases. CDR3 sequence (DNA): TGTGCCAGCAGCTTGGAAGGTTCTGGGGCCAACGTCCTGACTTTC. This encodes CASSLEGSGANVLTF.

The rearrangement uses TRBV30 and TRBJ1-3; D gene ambiguous. V dropped 1 base and J dropped 2 bases, with 12 bases sitting between them. Germline loops: CDR1 GTSNPN, CDR2 SVGIG (reference sequence). The CDR3 length is 15 residues. The CDR3 loop is CAWSAKRQAGNTIYF. CDR3 nucleotide sequence: TGTGCCTGGAGTGCGAAACGACAAGCTGGAAACACCATATATTTT.

This clone was seen a single time. The CDR3 sequence is CASSLDRANTGELFF. CDR3 in DNA: TGTGCCAGCAGTTTGGACAGGGCGAACACCGGGGAGCTGTTTTTT. The V call is TRBV28, the J call TRBJ2-2, with 8 bases matching TRBD1. The CDR3 length is 15 residues. Germline V gene lookup returns CDR1 MDHEN and CDR2 SYDVKM. J lost 0 bases, V lost 3 bases, and 0 bases had no gene match.

V gene TRBV6-5 combines with J gene TRBJ1-6, with 7 bases matching TRBD1. In germline, CDR1 is MNHEY, CDR2 SVGAGI. Trimming at V came to 3 bases and at J to 15 bases, leaving 5 bases not matched to a gene. This CDR3 is 12 amino acids long. This CDR3 is CASSYSQGNLHF. Here the CDR3 DNA reads TGTGCCAGCAGTTATTCACAGGGGAACCTCCACTTT.